The 29 T cell receptor beta chains below come from one sample, sequenced in a study of shared clonotypes between healthy human individuals. Measured with immunoSEQ multiplex PCR; TCRdb has only the in-frame clones, and not every one. The data show millions of clones, with over 85% seen just once and over 0.12% held by the top ten. Sequencing used naive CD4+ T cells sorted from blood. The sample's subset: CD45RA+ positively selected. The receptors here all came from a man in his late teens or twenties in good health.

V is TRBV7-2 and J is TRBJ1-2; 8 bases agree with TRBD1. CDR3 length equals 14 residues. V was pared by 5 bases and J by 4 bases, with 6 bases of the junction left unmatched. The germline CDR1 and CDR2 sequences are SGHTA and FQGNSA. CDR3 nucleotides: TGTGCCAGCAGCACACAGACAGGGGTCTATGGCTACACCTTC. Its translation: CASSTQTGVYGYTF.

The CDR3 DNA reads TGTGCCATCAGACTAGCGGGAGTCACAGATACGCAGTATTTT. It is translated as CAIRLAGVTDTQYF. The J gene is TRBJ2-3, the V gene TRBV10-3, with 11 bases aligning to TRBD2. This CDR3 is built from 14 residues. V was clipped by 6 bases and J by 2 bases; unmatched bases: 1. From germline, CDR1 is ENHRY and CDR2 SYGVKD.

This sequence joins TRBV2 and TRBJ2-1, with TRBD2 identical over 10 bases. Germline CDR1 SNHLY, CDR2 FYNNEI. V was clipped by 1 base and J by 1 base; unmatched bases: 4. The CDR3 spans 17 residues. The CDR3 coding sequence is TGTGCCAGCAGTGAAGTTAGCGGGAGGCAATCCTACAATGAGCAGTTCTTC. Protein product: CASSEVSGRQSYNEQFF.

The rearrangement uses TRBV6-5 and TRBJ2-5, with a weak D call TRBD2 (6 bases). Germline CDR1 is MNHEY and CDR2 is SVGAGI. V was pared by 0 bases and J by 5 bases, with 10 bases between. The CDR3 contains 14 residues. CDR3 bases: TGTGCCAGCAGTTACTCTACTAGCCGGGAGACCCAGTACTTC. It encodes CASSYSTSRETQYF.

The rearrangement links TRBV6-4 to TRBJ1-2; D remains unclear. Germline V CDR1 and CDR2: MRHNA, SNTAGT. The V end lost 0 bases, the J end lost 7 bases, and 15 bases lay between the germline ends. The CDR3 has 15 residues. The CDR3 sequence: CASSDSAGSKGGYTF. The CDR3 nucleotides are TGTGCCAGCAGTGACTCGGCGGGCAGTAAGGGTGGCTACACCTTC.

On this clone itself: The junction departs from the called germline gene at one end, perhaps through a read error. The CDR3 spells CASSSPSGSTIYF. CDR3 nucleotides: TGTGCCAGCAGCTCCCCGTCGGGAAGCACCATATATTTT. V gene TRBV11-2 combines with J gene TRBJ1-3; D remains ambiguous. The germline V gene has CDR1 SGHAT and CDR2 FQNNGV. The CDR3 runs 13 residues.

This sequence joins TRBV7-8 and TRBJ2-5; D possibly uses TRBD1 or TRBD2 (5 bases each). The length of the CDR3 is 17 residues. V lost 2 bases to trimming and J lost 5 bases, with 21 bases between them. Germline lookup yields CDR1 SGHVS and CDR2 FQNEAQ. In DNA, the CDR3 is TGTGCCAGCAGCTTACAACCCCCGGGACGAGAGACGGAGACCCAGTACTTC. As protein: CASSLQPPGRETETQYF. The whole variable domain, remainder taken from reference TRBV7-8 and TRBJ2-5, is GAGVSQSPRYKVAKRGQDVALRCDPISGHVSLFWYQQALGQGPEFLTYFQNEAQLDKSGLPSDRFFAERPEGSVSTLKIQRTQQEDSAVYLCASSLQPPGRETETQYFGPGTRLLVL.

The genes are TRBV7-8 and TRBJ2-2, with D perhaps matching TRBD2 (5 bases). This CDR3 contains 14 residues. With 1 base removed from V and 6 bases from J, the gap between germline ends came to 9 bases. Germline lookup yields CDR1 SGHVS and CDR2 FQNEAQ. CDR3 nucleotide sequence: TGTGCCAGCAGCTTAGGAGGGAATCCCGGGGAGCTGTTTTTT. Protein: CASSLGGNPGELFF.

The chain couples TRBV10-2 to TRBJ1-4, with D unresolved. This CDR3 comprises 14 residues. CDR1 and CDR2 from the germline V gene are WSHSY and SAAADI. Trimming shortened V by 3 bases and J by 4 bases, and 9 bases separated the two germline ends. The CDR3 bases are TGCGCCAGCAGTGACCCCGGGGATAATGAAAAACTGTTTTTT. This translates into CASSDPGDNEKLFF.

J is TRBJ1-6 and V is TRBV9, with D hard to call. Germline V CDR1 and CDR2: SGDLS, YYNGEE. Trimming took 0 bases from V and 6 from J, leaving 10 bases between them. The CDR3 extends over 15 amino acids. The DNA for the CDR3 is TGTGCCAGCAGCGTAGATGGGAGAGGTAATTCACCCCTCCACTTT. Encoded protein: CASSVDGRGNSPLHF.

The rearrangement joins TRBV5-4 to TRBJ2-3; 7 bases are shared with TRBD2. This CDR3 is built from 15 residues. Germline V CDR1 and CDR2: SGHNT, YYREEE (reference sequence). J lost 0 bases, V lost 4 bases, and 5 bases had no gene match. The CDR3 reads CASSPGLGSTDTQYF. The CDR3 DNA reads as TGTGCCAGCAGCCCCGGACTAGGAAGCACAGATACGCAGTATTTT.

In the case of this clone: Other DNA sequences in this sample translate to the same CDR3. This chain links TRBV5-1 with TRBJ1-1; unclear D gene. Germline V CDR1 and CDR2: SGHRS, YFSETQ. This CDR3 spans 13 amino acids. The V end lost 0 bases, the J end lost 3 bases, and 6 bases lay between the germline ends. The CDR3 DNA reads TGCGCCAGCAGCTTGGACGGATACACTGAAGCTTTCTTT. Protein sequence: CASSLDGYTEAFF.

This clone came up once. This sequence joins TRBV11-2 and TRBJ1-1; D is unclear. Trimming stripped 0 bases from V and 5 bases from J, with 13 bases between. Germline CDR1 reads SGHAT; CDR2 reads FQNNGV. The CDR3 runs to 15 residues. The CDR3, as DNA: TGTGCCAGCAGCTTAGAAGGTAACTGGGTGACTGAAGCTTTCTTT. It translates to CASSLEGNWVTEAFF.

The chain employs TRBV21-1 and TRBJ2-3. TRBV21-1 is assigned pseudogene status. The CDR3 contains 17 residues. The CDR3, as DNA: TGTGCCAGCAGCAAAGAGCATAAGGGGAGTAAGACAGATACGCAGTATTTT. Protein: CASSKEHKGSKTDTQYF.

This clone occurred once. V usage is TRBV10-3 and J usage is TRBJ2-3; D is unclear. Germline V lookup: CDR1 ENHRY, CDR2 SYGVKD. CDR3 length equals 17 residues. Trimming removed 3 bases from V and 0 bases from J, with 16 bases in between. The CDR3 region has the DNA TGTGCCATCAGTGATGTAGGGCGTCGCACTAGCACAGATACGCAGTATTTT. Amino acids: CAISDVGRRTSTDTQYF.

The chain recombines TRBV9 with TRBJ1-6, with D possibly being TRBD1 (5 bases). Germline V CDR1 and CDR2: SGDLS, YYNGEE. This CDR3 region has 13 residues. The V end lost 0 bases, the J end lost 10 bases, and 8 bases lay between the germline ends. In nucleotides, the CDR3 is TGTGCCAGCAGCGTAGGGGGGAGGTCACCCCTCCACTTT. Translated, it gives CASSVGGRSPLHF.

The rearrangement joins TRBV7-8 to TRBJ1-3; D may be TRBD1 (5 bases). In germline, CDR1 is SGHVS, CDR2 FQNEAQ. V lost 5 bases and J lost 1, with 15 bases in between. CDR3 size: 16 residues. The CDR3 protein is CASSLSPGGSGNTIYF. In DNA, the CDR3 is TGTGCCAGCAGCCTATCCCCGGGGGGATCTGGAAACACCATATATTTT. The full variable domain, its missing parts supplied by reference TRBV7-8 and TRBJ1-3, is GAGVSQSPRYKVAKRGQDVALRCDPISGHVSLFWYQQALGQGPEFLTYFQNEAQLDKSGLPSDRFFAERPEGSVSTLKIQRTQQEDSAVYLCASSLSPGGSGNTIYFGEGSWLTVV.

This chain joins TRBV5-4 and TRBJ2-7; 9 bases fit TRBD1. V lost 4 bases and J lost 1; bases outside the gene matches: 6. The CDR3 sequence is 15 residues long. The V gene's germline CDR1 is SGHNT and CDR2 YYREEE (reference sequence). This CDR3 is CASSRTGGASYEQYF. CDR3 nucleotide sequence: TGTGCCAGCAGCCGCACAGGGGGCGCGTCCTACGAGCAGTACTTC.

As to this clone: The same CDR3 can be traced to other DNA sequences in this sample. V and J are TRBV5-1 and TRBJ2-3, with no clear D. Germline CDR1 reads SGHRS; CDR2 reads YFSETQ. This CDR3 contains 14 residues. V lost 1 base, J lost 1 base, and 7 bases lay in between. The CDR3 reads CASSLRWGTDTQYF. As DNA, the CDR3 is TGCGCCAGCAGCTTGAGGTGGGGCACAGATACGCAGTATTTT.

The rearrangement joins TRBV29-1 to TRBJ1-5; D ambiguous. Trimming removed 5 bases at V and 0 bases at J, with 8 bases between. The CDR3 spans 13 residues. Germline CDR1 SQVTM, CDR2 ANQGSEA. CDR3 DNA sequence: TGCAGCGTTATAGATAATAGCAATCAGCCCCAGCATTTT. Translation gives CSVIDNSNQPQHF. Full variable domain (remainder filled in from reference TRBV29-1 and TRBJ1-5): SAVISQKPSRDICQRGTSLTIQCQVDSQVTMMFWYRQQPGQSLTLIATANQGSEATYESGFVIDKFPISRPNLTFSTLTVSNMSPEDSSIYLCSVIDNSNQPQHFGDGTRLSIL.

This clone was seen only once. The DNA for the CDR3 is TGTGCCAGCAGTGAAGCTGGTGTGGGGGGGCAGTTTGAAAAACTGTTTTTT. It translates to CASSEAGVGGQFEKLFF. The V call is TRBV2, the J call TRBJ1-4, with a weak D call TRBD1 (6 bases). The V end was cut by 0 bases, the J end by 7 bases, with 18 bases between. This CDR3 comprises 17 residues. Germline values: CDR1 SNHLY, CDR2 FYNNEI. Complete variable domain (other parts from reference TRBV2 and TRBJ1-4): EPEVTQTPSHQVTQMGQEVILRCVPISNHLYFYWYRQILGQKVEFLVSFYNNEISEKSEIFDDQFSVERPDGSNFTLKIRSTKLEDSAMYFCASSEAGVGGQFEKLFFGSGTQLSVL.

The rearrangement uses TRBV11-2 and TRBJ2-7; D perhaps matches TRBD1 (5 bases). The V and J ends lost 4 bases and 0 bases respectively, with 13 bases between them. Germline V gene lookup returns CDR1 SGHAT and CDR2 FQNNGV. CDR3 size: 15 residues. The CDR3 DNA reads as TGTGCCAGCAGCTCCCCCCGAGACAGCTCCTACGAGCAGTACTTC. Amino acids: CASSSPRDSSYEQYF.

This clone was found once. The V and J genes are TRBV7-3 and TRBJ2-3, with 8 positions matching TRBD2. V shed 5 bases and J 2 bases; nucleotides not matched to a gene: 6. There are 15 residues in the CDR3. Germline V gene lookup returns CDR1 SGHTA and CDR2 FQGTGA. CDR3 coding DNA: TGTGCCAGCAGCCTCCGGGAGGGCTCCACAGATACGCAGTATTTT. This codes for CASSLREGSTDTQYF.

The chain couples TRBV30 to TRBJ2-3; TRBD2 matches 9 bases. There are 16 residues in the CDR3. V lost 4 bases and J lost 0; bases outside the gene matches: 8. The germline V gene encodes CDR1 GTSNPN and CDR2 SVGIG (reference sequence). The CDR3 loop reads CAWNSGRPFSTDTQYF. Here the CDR3 DNA reads TGTGCCTGGAATAGCGGGAGACCCTTCAGCACAGATACGCAGTATTTT.

J is TRBJ2-1 and V is TRBV28; D may be TRBD1 (5 bases). Trimming cost V 2 bases and J 5 bases, with 10 bases left between them. This CDR3 is built from 14 residues. Germline V gives CDR1 MDHEN, CDR2 SYDVKM. In DNA form, the CDR3 reads TGTGCCAGCAGTTTAGCACAGGTGGACAATGAGCAGTTCTTC. Translated, it gives CASSLAQVDNEQFF.

This clone appeared a single time. The chain links TRBV4-2 to TRBJ2-6; no definite D call. This CDR3 is built from 16 residues. V gave up 0 bases and J gave up 4 bases, with 10 bases separating them. The V gene's germline CDR1 is LGHNA and CDR2 YNFKEQ. CDR3 region: CASSQDGQAGANVLTF. The CDR3 coding sequence is TGTGCCAGCAGCCAAGATGGCCAGGCCGGGGCCAACGTCCTGACTTTC.

V usage is TRBV7-8 and J usage is TRBJ2-1; D is ambiguous. V gave up 8 bases and J gave up 4 bases, with 15 bases separating them. Germline V gene lookup returns CDR1 SGHVS and CDR2 FQNEAQ. This CDR3 spans 14 amino acids. The CDR3 region is CASGPGDSYNEQFF. The CDR3 bases are TGTGCCAGCGGTCCCGGTGATTCTTACAATGAGCAGTTCTTC.

In this sample, this clone turned up once. This sequence joins TRBV4-3 and TRBJ2-2; D unresolved. This CDR3 has 14 amino acids. Deletions cut 1 base from V and 5 bases from J, with 8 bases between. Per the germline V gene, CDR1 is LGHNA and CDR2 is YSLEER. CDR3 nucleotides: TGCGCCAGCAGCCAAGGACAACGGACCGGGGAGCTGTTTTTT. This encodes CASSQGQRTGELFF.

This chain uses TRBV7-6 with TRBJ2-3; no reliable D call. CDR1 and CDR2 from the germline V gene are SGHVS and FNYEAQ. V was clipped by 3 bases and J by 4 bases, with 14 bases between them. The CDR3 sequence is 15 residues long. CDR3 sequence: CASSLMGNPPDTQYF. In DNA, the CDR3 is TGTGCCAGCAGCTTGATGGGGAACCCCCCAGATACGCAGTATTTT. The variable domain in full, with the rest retrieved from reference TRBV7-6 and TRBJ2-3, is GAGVSQSPRYKVTKRGQDVALRCDPISGHVSLYWYRQALGQGPEFLTYFNYEAQQDKSGLPNDRFSAERPEGSISTLTIQRTEQRDSAMYRCASSLMGNPPDTQYFGPGTRLTVL.